The TCR beta chain described here comes from a study of tumor-infiltrating lymphocytes in localized non-small cell lung cancer. Only in-frame clones appear in the TCRdb table, and some are missing; sequencing was by immunoSEQ multiplex PCR. The sample lists 11,000 to 15,000 clones; about two thirds were seen once. Deletions cut 9 bases from V and 6 bases from J, with 18 bases between. Germline V lookup: CDR1 SNHLY, CDR2 FYNNEI. The CDR3 runs 14 residues. The sample consisted of uninvolved lung tissue not adjacent to the tumor. The genes are TRBV2 and TRBJ1-5; D unclear. This receptor was taken from a human donor with non-small cell lung cancer. Here the CDR3 DNA reads TGTGCCAGTGGGATGGAGGGTGGCGGTCAGCCCCAGCATTTT. Translation gives CASGMEGGGQPQHF. Using reference TRBV2 and TRBJ1-5 for the parts outside the CDR3, the full variable domain is EPEVTQTPSHQVTQMGQEVILRCVPISNHLYFYWYRQILGQKVEFLVSFYNNEISEKSEIFDDQFSVERPDGSNFTLKIRSTKLEDSAMYFCASGMEGGGQPQHFGDGTRLSIL.